This TCR beta chain was sequenced in a study of shared clonotypes between healthy human individuals. The table came from immunoSEQ multiplex PCR; TCRdb's copy has only in-frame clones and leaves some out. The sample holds about 2 million clones; approximately 95% are singletons and the top ten take 1.2%. Study-wide findings and caveats: It was anticipated that sequencing depth would influence how many clonotypes donors shared.

Terminally differentiated effector memory CD45RA+ cells were excluded from the naive CD8 cells, which were CD45RO-negative and positively selected for CCR7. Donors comprised only Caucasian adults living in Nashville, Tennessee. Trimming shortened V by 2 bases and J by 6 bases, and 13 bases separated the two germline ends. Germline CDR1 GTSNPN, CDR2 SVGIG (reference sequence). The CDR3 is 13 amino acids. To note about this clone: Its antigen is undetermined.

The V gene is TRBV30, the J gene TRBJ1-2; D gene ambiguous. Sequences were obtained from naive CD8+ T cells sorted from blood. The clonotype originates from a man younger than 35 in good health. In DNA, the CDR3 is TGTGCCTGGAGTCTATTAGGGCGGGATGGCTACACCTTC. It translates to CAWSLLGRDGYTF.